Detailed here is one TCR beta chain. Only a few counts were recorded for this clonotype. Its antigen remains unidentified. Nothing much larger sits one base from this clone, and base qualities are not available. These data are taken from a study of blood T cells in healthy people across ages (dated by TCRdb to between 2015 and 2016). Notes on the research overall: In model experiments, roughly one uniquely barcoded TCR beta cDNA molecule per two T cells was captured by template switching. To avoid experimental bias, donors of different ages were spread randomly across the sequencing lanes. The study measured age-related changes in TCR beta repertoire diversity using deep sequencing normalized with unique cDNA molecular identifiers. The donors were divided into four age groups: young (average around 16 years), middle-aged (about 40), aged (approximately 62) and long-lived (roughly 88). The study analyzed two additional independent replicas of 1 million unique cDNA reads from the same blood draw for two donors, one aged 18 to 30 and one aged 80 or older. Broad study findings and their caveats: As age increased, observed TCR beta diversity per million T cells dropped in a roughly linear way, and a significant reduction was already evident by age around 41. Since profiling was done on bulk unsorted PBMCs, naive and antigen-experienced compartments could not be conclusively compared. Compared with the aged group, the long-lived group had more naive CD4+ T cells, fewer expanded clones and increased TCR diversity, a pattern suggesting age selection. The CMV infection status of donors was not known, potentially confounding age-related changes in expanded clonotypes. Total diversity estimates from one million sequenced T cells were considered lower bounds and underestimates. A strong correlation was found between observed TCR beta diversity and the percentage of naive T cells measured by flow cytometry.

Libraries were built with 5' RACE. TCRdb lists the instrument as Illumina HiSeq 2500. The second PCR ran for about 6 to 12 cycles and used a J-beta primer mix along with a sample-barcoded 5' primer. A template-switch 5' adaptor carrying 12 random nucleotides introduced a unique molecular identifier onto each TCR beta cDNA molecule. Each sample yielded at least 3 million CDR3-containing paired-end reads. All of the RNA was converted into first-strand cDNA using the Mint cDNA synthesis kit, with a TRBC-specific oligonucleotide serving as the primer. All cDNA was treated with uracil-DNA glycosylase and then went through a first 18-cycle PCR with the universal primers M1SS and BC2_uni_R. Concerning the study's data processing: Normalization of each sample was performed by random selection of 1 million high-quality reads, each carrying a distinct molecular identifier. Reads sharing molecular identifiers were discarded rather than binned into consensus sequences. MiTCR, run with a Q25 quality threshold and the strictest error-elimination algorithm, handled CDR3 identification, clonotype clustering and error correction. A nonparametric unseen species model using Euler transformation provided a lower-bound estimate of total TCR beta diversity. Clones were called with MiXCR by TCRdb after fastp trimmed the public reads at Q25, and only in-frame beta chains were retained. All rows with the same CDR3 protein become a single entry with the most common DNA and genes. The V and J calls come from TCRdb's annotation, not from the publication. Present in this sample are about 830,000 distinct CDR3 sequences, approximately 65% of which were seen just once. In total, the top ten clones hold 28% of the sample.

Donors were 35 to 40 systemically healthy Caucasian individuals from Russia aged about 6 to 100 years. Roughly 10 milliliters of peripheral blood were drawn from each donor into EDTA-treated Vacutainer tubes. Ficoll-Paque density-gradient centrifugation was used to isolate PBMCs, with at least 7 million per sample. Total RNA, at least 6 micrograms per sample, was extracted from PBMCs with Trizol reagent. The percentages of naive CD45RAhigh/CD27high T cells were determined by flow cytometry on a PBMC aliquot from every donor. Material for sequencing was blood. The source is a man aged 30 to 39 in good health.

The nucleotide sequence is given as TGTGCCGCATGGGGGGGCGCGGCTGGCTACACCTTC. Its translation reads: CAAWGGAAGYTF. In this chain, TRBV25-1 is recombined with TRBJ1-2, with TRBD1 as a weak D call on 6 bases. Between the V and J ends, shortened by 11 bases and 7 bases respectively, the junction contains 17 bases. The germline V gene encodes CDR1 MGHDK and CDR2 SYGVNS. Taken from cysteine to phenylalanine, the CDR3 has 12 residues. Just CDR3 DNA is preserved here, 36 bases in frame from base 1.